Listed here is a single T cell receptor (beta chain). Its specificity is unknown. The data were taken from a study of cytomegalovirus exposure and HLA in healthy donors. General study results and limits: Upon later analysis, TCR association rates were observed to vary by HLA locus, being highest for DRB1 and lowest for HLA-C. In a later analysis, an Asian-associated ancestry cluster reportedly showed fewer N-insertions than the approximately 610-donor mean.

60 Vbeta and 13 Jbeta primers were used in PCR. Clones were read by immunoSEQ multiplex PCR, and TCRdb kept only the in-frame ones, dropping some. In the table there are about 130,000 clones, roughly four fifths of which are singletons. The germline CDR1 and CDR2 sequences are SGHNT and YYREEE (reference sequence). The CDR3 length is 16 residues. V lost 4 bases and J lost 3; bases outside the gene matches: 9. Sequenced material: PBMCs. This receptor was obtained from a male donor in good health and CMV-seropositive. The chain employs TRBV5-4 and TRBJ1-4, with 7 positions matching TRBD1. CDR3 loop: CASSPDRVLANEKLFF. DNA of the CDR3: TGTGCCAGCAGCCCCGACAGGGTTCTGGCTAATGAAAAACTGTTTTTT.